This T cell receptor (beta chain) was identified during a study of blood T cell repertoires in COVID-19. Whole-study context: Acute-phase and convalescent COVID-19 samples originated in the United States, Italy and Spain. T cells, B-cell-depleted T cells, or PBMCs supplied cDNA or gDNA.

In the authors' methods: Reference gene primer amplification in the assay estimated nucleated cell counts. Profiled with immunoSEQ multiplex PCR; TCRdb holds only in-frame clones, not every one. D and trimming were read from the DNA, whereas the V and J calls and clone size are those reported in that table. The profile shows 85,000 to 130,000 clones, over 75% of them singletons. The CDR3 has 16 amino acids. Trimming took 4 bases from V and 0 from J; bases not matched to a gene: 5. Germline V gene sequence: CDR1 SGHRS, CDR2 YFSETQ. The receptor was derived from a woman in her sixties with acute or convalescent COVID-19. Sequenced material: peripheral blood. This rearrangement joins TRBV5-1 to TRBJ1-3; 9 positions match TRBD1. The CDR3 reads CASSMGTGSSGNTIYF. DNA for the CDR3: TGCGCCAGCAGCATGGGGACAGGGAGCTCTGGAAACACCATATATTTT.